The subject of this entry is one TCR beta chain. The V and J ends lost 5 bases and 4 bases, in that order; junction bases with no gene match: 7. The CDR3 has 17 residues. The germline V gene has CDR1 SGHVS and CDR2 FQNEAQ. This entry comes from a study of PD-L1 blockade in urothelial cancer. The table came from immunoSEQ multiplex PCR; TCRdb's copy has only in-frame clones and leaves some out. The table lists 90,000 to 120,000 clones, approximately 90% of them singletons, with approximately 1% in the top ten. Specimen: PBMCs, collected around atezolizumab (anti-PD-L1) treatment. This chain joins TRBV7-8 and TRBJ2-5; 16 nucleotides match TRBD2. This receptor was identified in a woman aged 80 or over with urothelial cancer. The CDR3 DNA is TGTGCCAGCAGCCCGGGACTAGCGGGAGGGGTGCGAGAGACCCAGTACTTC. Protein sequence: CASSPGLAGGVRETQYF.